A single sample gave rise to the 20 T cell receptor beta chains below, sequenced in a study of cytomegalovirus exposure and HLA in healthy donors. A multiplex PCR was run with 60 Vbeta primers and 13 Jbeta primers. Profiled with immunoSEQ multiplex PCR; TCRdb holds only in-frame clones, not every one. The table shows roughly 200,000 clones, with roughly 76% occurring only once. The source material was PBMCs. The receptors derive from a woman aged 25-40 years in good health and CMV-seropositive.

J is TRBJ2-3 and V is TRBV13; 8 bases match TRBD2. V gave up 2 bases and J gave up 1 base; unmatched junction bases: 5. Germline V CDR1 and CDR2: PRHDT, FYEKMQ (reference sequence). The CDR3 spans 16 residues. CDR3 nucleotides: TGTGCCAGCAGCTTACGCGGGAGGCGCGGCACAGATACGCAGTATTTT. Amino acid sequence: CASSLRGRRGTDTQYF.

CDR3: CASGLGLPGSHYEQYF. CDR3 sequence (DNA): TGTGCTAGTGGTTTGGGCCTCCCCGGTTCCCACTACGAGCAGTACTTC. V gene TRBV12-5 combines with J gene TRBJ2-7, with D uncertain. This CDR3 has 16 residues. The V gene lost 1 base and the J gene lost 3 bases, with 16 bases spanning the gap. The germline CDR1 and CDR2 sequences are LGHNT and FRNRAP.

The chain links TRBV9 to TRBJ2-5; possibly TRBD1 for D (5 bases). From germline, CDR1 is SGDLS and CDR2 YYNGEE. The V and J ends lost 0 bases and 7 bases respectively, with 13 bases between them. The length of the CDR3 is 14 residues. As DNA, the CDR3 is TGTGCCAGCAGCGTAGAGATAGGGGTTGGGACCCAGTACTTC. It yields the protein CASSVEIGVGTQYF.

V usage is TRBV20-1 and J usage is TRBJ2-7; D perhaps matches TRBD2 (5 bases). The ends were cut back, 3 bases at V and 4 bases at J, with 7 bases in the middle. This CDR3 contains 11 residues. Germline CDR1 DFQATT, CDR2 SNEGSKA (reference sequence). CDR3 sequence: CSARAGYEQYF. DNA for the CDR3: TGCAGTGCTAGGGCGGGTTACGAGCAGTACTTC.

The chain uses TRBV7-9 and TRBJ2-2; 10 nucleotides agree with TRBD1. The CDR3 runs 16 residues. Germline CDR1 reads SEHNR; CDR2 reads FQNEAQ (reference sequence). V dropped 4 bases and J dropped 5; count of bases not matched to a gene: 7. CDR3 in amino acids: CASSSDRGVTTGELFF. The CDR3 bases are TGTGCCAGCAGCTCGGACAGGGGGGTGACAACCGGGGAGCTGTTTTTT.

The chain has TRBV15 and TRBJ1-2; 9 bases map to TRBD1. From germline, CDR1 is LNHNV and CDR2 YYDKDF (reference sequence). The CDR3 covers 14 residues. The trim removed 4 bases at V and 7 bases at J, leaving 7 bases unmatched. CDR3 nucleotide sequence: TGTGCCACCAGCAAACAGGGGGCGTCTGGTGGCTACACCTTC. Protein product: CATSKQGASGGYTF. Full variable domain (remainder filled in from reference TRBV15 and TRBJ1-2): DAMVIQNPRYQVTQFGKPVTLSCSQTLNHNVMYWYQQKSSQAPKLLFHYYDKDFNNEADTPDNFQSRRPNTSFCFLDIRSPGLGDTAMYLCATSKQGASGGYTFGSGTRLTVV.

The chain uses TRBV7-2 and TRBJ2-3, with D possibly TRBD1 on 6 matching bases. V dropped 4 bases and J dropped 4 bases, with 15 bases sitting between them. The CDR3 consists of 15 residues. Germline CDR1 SGHTA, CDR2 FQGNSA. The CDR3 region is CASSWSGVLSDTQYF. DNA for the CDR3: TGTGCCAGCAGCTGGTCAGGGGTCCTATCAGATACGCAGTATTTT.

This clone has just one count. The chain uses TRBV28 and TRBJ2-2, with D perhaps TRBD2 (5 bases). The germline V gene has CDR1 MDHEN and CDR2 SYDVKM. V was trimmed by 7 bases and J by 7 bases, leaving 13 bases between them. The CDR3 is 13 residues long. The CDR3 here is CASTRLHFGELFF. The CDR3 coding sequence is TGTGCCAGCACCCGACTACATTTCGGGGAGCTGTTTTTT.

The chain uses TRBV28 and TRBJ1-1; D not resolved. With 4 bases removed from V and 4 bases from J, the gap between germline ends came to 7 bases. Germline lookup yields CDR1 MDHEN and CDR2 SYDVKM. This CDR3 has 12 amino acids. Written as DNA, the CDR3 is TGTGCCAGCAGTTCCCCCCTCACTGAAGCTTTCTTT. Translating gives CASSSPLTEAFF. Combining the CDR3 with reference TRBV28 and TRBJ1-1 gives the whole variable domain DVKVTQSSRYLVKRTGEKVFLECVQDMDHENMFWYRQDPGLGLRLIYFSYDVKMKEKGDIPEGYSVSREKKERFSLILESASTNQTSMYLCASSSPLTEAFFGQGTRLTVV.

V gene TRBV7-8 combines with J gene TRBJ2-7, with 8 bases identical to TRBD2. The ends lost 4 bases at V and 2 bases at J; junction bases unmatched: 10. The CDR3 contains 16 residues. Germline V CDR1 and CDR2: SGHVS, FQNEAQ. CDR3 amino acids: CASSSRGGGPPYEQYF. The CDR3 coding sequence is TGTGCCAGCAGCTCCCGCGGCGGGGGGCCTCCCTACGAGCAGTACTTC. Full variable domain (missing parts from reference TRBV7-8 and TRBJ2-7): GAGVSQSPRYKVAKRGQDVALRCDPISGHVSLFWYQQALGQGPEFLTYFQNEAQLDKSGLPSDRFFAERPEGSVSTLKIQRTQQEDSAVYLCASSSRGGGPPYEQYFGPGTRLTVT.

This clone was detected only a few times. The CDR3 region has the DNA TGCGCCAGCAGCCAGGACAGGGGAGCGGACGAGCAGTACTTC. It encodes CASSQDRGADEQYF. The chain carries TRBV4-3 and TRBJ2-7, with 9 bases fitting TRBD1. Germline V gene lookup returns CDR1 LGHNA and CDR2 YSLEER. With 3 bases clipped from V and 5 bases from J, the junction kept 5 bases outside the gene matches. The CDR3 is 14 residues long.

The CDR3 DNA sequence: TGTGCCAGCAGCTTGGAAGGGGGCGCGATAAGGACTGAAGCTTTCTTT. It specifies CASSLEGGAIRTEAFF. This rearrangement joins TRBV5-6 to TRBJ1-1, with 7 bases fitting TRBD1. Trimming at V came to 0 bases and at J to 5 bases, leaving 10 bases not matched to a gene. This CDR3 contains 16 residues. In germline, CDR1 is SGHDT, CDR2 YYEEEE.

The chain has TRBV5-5 and TRBJ1-2; 7 bases align to TRBD1. Per the germline V gene, CDR1 is SGHKS and CDR2 is YYEKEE (reference sequence). This CDR3 spans 17 amino acids. The V segment lost 5 bases and the J segment 0 bases; nucleotides outside the gene matches: 13. For the CDR3, the DNA is TGTGCCAGCAGTTCCGGACGGAGAGGGGGCACTAACTATGGCTACACCTTC. Translation: CASSSGRRGGTNYGYTF.

This clone was detected only a few times. The chain couples TRBV4-2 to TRBJ2-5; a weak D match, TRBD2 (6 bases). Trimming removed 2 bases at V and 2 bases at J, with 18 bases between. The CDR3 length is 17 residues. Germline CDR1 LGHNA, CDR2 YNFKEQ. CDR3 region: CASSQIGREFVQETQYF. CDR3 DNA: TGTGCCAGCAGCCAAATCGGACGGGAGTTCGTGCAAGAGACCCAGTACTTC.

The V and J genes are TRBV5-1 and TRBJ2-5; 9 nucleotides agree with TRBD2. CDR3 length: 15 residues. CDR1 and CDR2 from the germline V gene are SGHRS and YFSETQ. Trimming at V came to 3 bases and at J to 2 bases, leaving 5 bases not matched to a gene. The CDR3 sequence is CASSSGTSLQETQYF. The CDR3 DNA is TGCGCCAGCAGCTCCGGGACTAGCCTACAAGAGACCCAGTACTTC.

This clone was recorded once. The rearrangement links TRBV12-5 to TRBJ2-5, with 8 nucleotides matching TRBD1. Germline V gene lookup returns CDR1 LGHNT and CDR2 FRNRAP. This CDR3 spans 15 amino acids. Trimming at V came to 1 base and at J to 5 bases, leaving 6 bases not matched to a gene. Here the CDR3 DNA reads TGTGCTAGTGGTTTGGGAACAGGGGGAATGGAGACCCAGTACTTC. Residues: CASGLGTGGMETQYF.

The count of this clone is one. The rearrangement links TRBV2 to TRBJ2-2, with a possible D match to TRBD2 (6 bases). Germline assignment: CDR1 SNHLY and CDR2 FYNNEI. V shed 4 bases and J shed 4 bases, with 7 bases lying between them. This CDR3 contains 13 residues. This chain's CDR3 is CASSVGGTGELFF. The DNA for the CDR3 is TGTGCCAGCAGTGTGGGGGGCACCGGGGAGCTGTTTTTT.

The chain joins TRBV7-9 to TRBJ2-1, with 8 bases lining up with TRBD2. The CDR3 extends over 15 amino acids. CDR1 and CDR2 from the germline V gene are SEHNR and FQNEAQ (reference sequence). The V and J ends lost 3 bases and 4 bases, in that order; junction bases with no gene match: 5. This chain's CDR3 is CASSFSGLAYNEQFF. The CDR3 region has the DNA TGTGCCAGCAGCTTTTCCGGACTAGCTTACAATGAGCAGTTCTTC.

This clone has at least ten counts. The chain carries TRBV27 and TRBJ1-1; D is ambiguous. Germline V gene data show CDR1 as MNHEY and CDR2 as SMNVEV (reference sequence). The CDR3 has 13 residues. V shed 2 bases and J shed 2 bases, with 6 bases lying between them. CDR3 sequence: CASSLNSNTEAFF. The CDR3 nucleotides read TGTGCCAGCAGTTTAAACAGCAACACTGAAGCTTTCTTT.

The chain carries TRBV10-3 and TRBJ1-5, with 8 bases that match TRBD1. Germline loops: CDR1 ENHRY, CDR2 SYGVKD. CDR3 length: 17 amino acids. V shed 4 bases and J 2 bases; nucleotides not matched to a gene: 10. The CDR3 reads CAISALPPDRGNQPQHF. The CDR3 DNA reads TGTGCCATCAGTGCCCTCCCTCCGGACAGGGGCAATCAGCCCCAGCATTTT.